These 17 T cell receptor beta chains were sequenced from one sample in a study of technical replicates of blood from several donors. Generated by immunoSEQ multiplex PCR, the TCRdb table keeps only in-frame clones and is missing some. The table records fewer than 80,000 clones, approximately 86% of them present only once. The specimen sequenced was PBMCs. These receptors all stem from a human donor in good health. Some clones in this sample may be carry-over from other donors' samples.

The V gene is TRBV7-2, the J gene TRBJ2-1, with 7 bases matching TRBD1. Losses at the gene ends were 3 bases for V and 5 bases for J; bases not matched to a gene: 4. The germline CDR1 and CDR2 sequences are SGHTA and FQGNSA. CDR3 length: 14 amino acids. The CDR3 sequence: CASSLGQTHNEQFF. The CDR3 bases are TGTGCCAGCAGCTTGGGACAGACCCACAATGAGCAGTTCTTC.

The V call is TRBV4-3, the J call TRBJ2-2, with TRBD1 matching 10 bases. V lost 7 bases to trimming and J lost 5 bases; unmatched junction nucleotides: 4. The CDR3 has 14 residues. Germline assignment: CDR1 LGHNA and CDR2 YSLEER. CDR3: CASNKGQGTGELFF. As DNA, the CDR3 is TGCGCCAGCAATAAGGGACAGGGGACCGGGGAGCTGTTTTTT.

The chain joins TRBV10-3 to TRBJ1-2; 7 nucleotides line up with TRBD1. CDR1 is ENHRY and CDR2 is SYGVKD in the germline V gene. Trimming removed 0 bases from V and 2 bases from J; junction bases left unmatched: 3. The CDR3 totals 15 residues. CDR3 loop: CAISESGQANYGYTF. In DNA form, the CDR3 reads TGTGCCATCAGTGAGTCCGGACAGGCGAACTATGGCTACACCTTC.

This chain links TRBV18 with TRBJ1-2; D not resolved. The ends were cut back, 0 bases at V and 4 bases at J, with 6 bases in the middle. This CDR3 comprises 13 residues. Germline lookup yields CDR1 KGHSH and CDR2 LQKENI. The CDR3 nucleotides are TGTGCCAGCTCACCACCCCAGATCTATGGCTACACCTTC. Translating it yields CASSPPQIYGYTF.

V gene TRBV7-9 combines with J gene TRBJ2-3, with 13 bases that match TRBD2. V lost 4 bases and J lost 4; bases outside the gene matches: 5. The length of the CDR3 is 16 residues. Germline V gives CDR1 SEHNR, CDR2 FQNEAQ (reference sequence). The CDR3 region is CASSSGTSGIPDTQYF. The DNA for the CDR3 is TGTGCCAGCAGCTCAGGGACTAGCGGGATCCCAGATACGCAGTATTTT.

The chain combines TRBV5-5 with TRBJ1-1, with D unclear. Germline CDR1 SGHKS, CDR2 YYEKEE (reference sequence). V lost 0 bases, J lost 1 base, and 16 bases lay in between. CDR3 length: 17 residues. In DNA form, the CDR3 reads TGTGCCAGCAGCTTGGGGTTTTCGAGACAACAGAACACTGAAGCTTTCTTT. Its translation: CASSLGFSRQQNTEAFF.

The chain joins TRBV10-3 to TRBJ2-7, with TRBD1 matching over 7 bases. Germline V CDR1 and CDR2: ENHRY, SYGVKD. CDR3 length: 16 residues. Trimming at V came to 4 bases and at J to 6 bases, leaving 15 bases not matched to a gene. The CDR3 DNA reads as TGTGCCATCAGTGGTGGAGGACAGGCGAGGGGGACCGAGCAGTACTTC. Translation: CAISGGGQARGTEQYF.

The chain uses TRBV4-2 and TRBJ1-1; D is unresolved. The V and J ends lost 1 base and 0 bases respectively, with 15 bases between them. Germline-derived CDR1 and CDR2 are LGHNA and YNFKEQ. The CDR3 sequence is 17 residues long. CDR3 coding DNA: TGTGCCAGCAGCCAAGTTTCAGTTAGACTGATGAACACTGAAGCTTTCTTT. Its protein product is CASSQVSVRLMNTEAFF.

V is TRBV5-4 and J is TRBJ2-1; 11 bases fit TRBD1. V was pared by 4 bases and J by 8 bases, with 23 bases of the junction left unmatched. Per germline, CDR1 SGHNT and CDR2 YYREEE (reference sequence). This CDR3 is 20 amino acids long. The CDR3 here is CASSLLGTGGSAGVVDEQFF. The CDR3 region has the DNA TGTGCCAGCAGCCTCCTTGGGACAGGGGGTTCAGCGGGAGTAGTGGATGAGCAGTTCTTC.

The chain carries TRBV6-5 and TRBJ1-2; possible D gene TRBD1, 6 bases. Germline loops: CDR1 MNHEY, CDR2 SVGAGI. The CDR3 extends over 12 amino acids. V was clipped by 6 bases and J by 4 bases, with 9 bases between them. CDR3 nucleotide sequence: TGTGCCAGCAGAGACAGGTCCTATGGCTACACCTTC. Translation gives CASRDRSYGYTF.

The chain carries TRBV10-2 and TRBJ2-3, with D maybe TRBD1 (6 bases). The CDR3 length is 14 residues. Germline lookup yields CDR1 WSHSY and CDR2 SAAADI. V lost 0 bases, J lost 3 bases, and 7 bases lay in between. CDR3 in amino acids: CASSESGGTDTQYF. For the CDR3, the DNA is TGCGCCAGCAGTGAGTCAGGGGGAACAGATACGCAGTATTTT.

This rearrangement joins TRBV15 to TRBJ2-3; tentatively, D is TRBD1 (5 bases). Germline CDR1 and CDR2: LNHNV and YYDKDF (reference sequence). The CDR3 has 15 amino acids. Deletions cut 0 bases from V and 3 bases from J, with 10 bases between. The CDR3 region has the DNA TGTGCCACCAGCAGAGATTCAACAGGTACAGATACGCAGTATTTT. Amino acid sequence: CATSRDSTGTDTQYF.

This clone was counted once. The chain uses TRBV6-4 and TRBJ2-3; D is possibly TRBD2 (5 bases). V lost 7 bases, J lost 0 bases, and 20 bases lay in between. Germline V gene data show CDR1 as MRHNA and CDR2 as SNTAGT. The CDR3 covers 17 residues. CDR3 nucleotide sequence: TGTGCCAGCATTTATGCCACAGCGGTTGCTAGCACAGATACGCAGTATTTT. It encodes CASIYATAVASTDTQYF.

This clone was observed a few times. The V and J genes are TRBV6-5 and TRBJ1-1, with D unclear. Trimming cost V 6 bases and J 7 bases, with 18 bases left between them. Germline loops: CDR1 MNHEY, CDR2 SVGAGI. The CDR3 is made up of 14 amino acids. DNA of the CDR3: TGTGCCAGCAGGGGAGGACCTTCCAAGTTTGAAGCTTTCTTT. Its translation: CASRGGPSKFEAFF.

The chain couples TRBV18 to TRBJ1-1; D perhaps matches TRBD1 (5 bases). The germline gives CDR1 KGHSH, CDR2 LQKENI. V lost 3 bases to trimming and J lost 1 base, with 9 bases between them. The CDR3 length is 14 residues. CDR3 nucleotides: TGTGCCAGCTCACCTCAGGGTGGGAACACTGAAGCTTTCTTT. Translated: CASSPQGGNTEAFF.

This clone was counted between two and nine times. The V call is TRBV4-3, the J call TRBJ1-3; D unresolved. There are 15 residues in the CDR3. Germline V gene data show CDR1 as LGHNA and CDR2 as YSLEER. The germline V and J ends were trimmed by 0 bases and 2 bases, with 8 bases remaining between them. CDR3: CASSQDRSTGNTIYF. CDR3 nucleotides: TGCGCCAGCAGCCAAGACAGGTCTACTGGAAACACCATATATTTT.

The chain is built from TRBV7-8 and TRBJ1-1; tentatively, D is TRBD1 (6 bases). Trimming removed 1 base at V and 11 bases at J, with 14 bases between. From germline, CDR1 is SGHVS and CDR2 FQNEAQ. The CDR3 is 13 amino acids. Here the CDR3 DNA reads TGTGCCAGCAGCTTAGAGGGGGGGAGATGGGCTTTCTTT. It is translated as CASSLEGGRWAFF.